Listed below are T cell receptor beta chains from one sample, sequenced in a study of radiation and T cells in renal cell carcinoma. TCRdb keeps only in-frame clones here, not all; method: immunoSEQ multiplex PCR. The table includes some 100,000 clones, about 79% detected once. This sample comprised blood, obtained from a patient whose treatment included radiotherapy and nephrectomy. Receptor source: a man in his sixties with renal cell carcinoma. CDR3s include the opening cysteine and the closing phenylalanine or tryptophan. The D gene is left open where the match is weak. Clone size is stated in some rows and not others, as once, few, many or a class when expanded.

CDR3aa: CASSSGTSGSSYEQYF
CDR3nt: TGTGCCAGCAGCTCGGGGACTAGCGGGAGCTCCTACGAGCAGTACTTC
j_gene: TRBJ2-7
v_gene: TRBV11-3
len: 16
abundance: .
d_gene: TRBD2

CDR3aa: CSVDGVEGSYEQYF
CDR3nt: TGCAGCGTGGATGGGGTGGAGGGTTCCTACGAGCAGTACTTC
j_gene: TRBJ2-7
v_gene: TRBV29-1
len: 14
abundance: .
d_gene: .

CDR3aa: CASSLAGSTDTQYF
CDR3nt: TGTGCCAGCAGCTTAGCGGGAAGCACAGATACGCAGTATTTT
j_gene: TRBJ2-3
v_gene: TRBV7-8
len: 14
abundance: .
d_gene: .

CDR3aa: CASSVVGGNYGYTF
CDR3nt: TGTGCCAGCAGCGTAGTAGGGGGGAACTATGGCTACACCTTC
j_gene: TRBJ1-2
v_gene: TRBV9
len: 14
abundance: .
d_gene: .

CDR3aa: CASSLAGNTGELFF
CDR3nt: TGTGCCAGCAGTCTAGCGGGAAACACCGGGGAGCTGTTTTTT
j_gene: TRBJ2-2
v_gene: TRBV27
len: 14
abundance: .
d_gene: TRBD2

CDR3aa: CASTEGGGQPQHF
CDR3nt: TGTGCCAGCACCGAGGGGGGTGGCCAGCCCCAGCATTTT
j_gene: TRBJ1-5
v_gene: TRBV25-1
len: 13
abundance: .
d_gene: .

CDR3aa: CASSGSWVRGGTDTQYF
CDR3nt: TGTGCCAGCAGTGGATCGTGGGTACGCGGCGGCACAGATACGCAGTATTTT
j_gene: TRBJ2-3
v_gene: TRBV6-1
len: 17
abundance: .
d_gene: .

CDR3aa: CASRRVPGNTGELFF
CDR3nt: TGCGCCAGCAGAAGGGTACCAGGGAACACCGGGGAGCTGTTTTTT
j_gene: TRBJ2-2
v_gene: TRBV5-1
len: 15
abundance: .
d_gene: .

CDR3aa: CASRSRLGAKNIQYF
CDR3nt: TGCGCCAGCAGAAGCAGGCTTGGGGCCAAAAACATTCAGTACTTC
j_gene: TRBJ2-4
v_gene: TRBV10-1
len: 15
abundance: .
d_gene: .

CDR3aa: CASSLFGGRVSNEKLFF
CDR3nt: TGTGCCAGCAGCTTATTTGGGGGGCGCGTTAGTAATGAAAAACTGTTTTTT
j_gene: TRBJ1-4
v_gene: TRBV11-2
len: 17
abundance: .
d_gene: .

CDR3aa: CASSLETGLFGSGANVLTF
CDR3nt: TGTGCCAGCAGCTTAGAAACGGGTTTGTTCGGCTCTGGGGCCAACGTCCTGACTTTC
j_gene: TRBJ2-6
v_gene: TRBV11-2
len: 19
abundance: .
d_gene: .

CDR3aa: CASSFLGPGQGNTEAFF
CDR3nt: TGTGCCAGCAGTTTTCTGGGCCCCGGACAGGGGAACACTGAAGCTTTCTTT
j_gene: TRBJ1-1
v_gene: TRBV27
len: 17
abundance: few
d_gene: TRBD1

CDR3aa: CASSSTGDQPQHF
CDR3nt: TGTGCCAGCAGCTCGACAGGGGATCAGCCCCAGCATTTT
j_gene: TRBJ1-5
v_gene: TRBV7-2
len: 13
abundance: .
d_gene: TRBD1

CDR3aa: CASSQRLVETQYF
CDR3nt: TGCGCCAGCAGCCAACGACTAGTCGAGACCCAGTACTTC
j_gene: TRBJ2-5
v_gene: TRBV4-1
len: 13
abundance: .
d_gene: .

CDR3aa: CASRTGSGELFF
CDR3nt: TGTGCCAGCAGGACAGGGAGCGGGGAGCTGTTTTTT
j_gene: TRBJ2-2
v_gene: TRBV2
len: 12
abundance: .
d_gene: TRBD1

CDR3aa: CASSYVPGGPLYEQYF
CDR3nt: TGTGCCAGCAGTTACGTGCCGGGGGGGCCCCTTTACGAGCAGTACTTC
j_gene: TRBJ2-7
v_gene: TRBV6-5
len: 16
abundance: .
d_gene: TRBD2

CDR3aa: CASSPGTRPDTQYF
CDR3nt: TGTGCCAGCTCACCGGGGACTAGGCCAGATACGCAGTATTTT
j_gene: TRBJ2-3
v_gene: TRBV18
len: 14
abundance: .
d_gene: TRBD2

CDR3aa: CASSPDWSSGNTIYF
CDR3nt: TGTGCCAGCAGCCCTGACTGGAGCTCTGGAAACACCATATATTTT
j_gene: TRBJ1-3
v_gene: TRBV6-5
len: 15
abundance: .
d_gene: .

CDR3aa: CASSPGVRGHEQYF
CDR3nt: TGTGCCAGCAGTCCCGGCGTTAGGGGCCACGAGCAGTACTTC
j_gene: TRBJ2-7
v_gene: TRBV27
len: 14
abundance: .
d_gene: .

CDR3aa: CASSTGDSEETQYF
CDR3nt: TGTGCCAGCTCAACCGGGGACAGCGAAGAGACCCAGTACTTC
j_gene: TRBJ2-5
v_gene: TRBV18
len: 14
abundance: .
d_gene: TRBD1

CDR3aa: CASRTGANYEQYF
CDR3nt: TGTGCCAGCAGGACAGGGGCAAACTACGAGCAGTACTTC
j_gene: TRBJ2-7
v_gene: TRBV28
len: 13
abundance: .
d_gene: TRBD1

CDR3aa: CASSLGRGDGYTF
CDR3nt: TGTGCCAGCAGTTTAGGCAGGGGAGATGGCTACACCTTC
j_gene: TRBJ1-2
v_gene: TRBV27
len: 13
abundance: .
d_gene: .

CDR3aa: CASSSGLAGGPTDTQYF
CDR3nt: TGCGCCAGCAGCTCGGGACTAGCGGGAGGGCCAACAGATACGCAGTATTTT
j_gene: TRBJ2-3
v_gene: TRBV5-1
len: 17
abundance: once
d_gene: TRBD2

CDR3aa: CASKGPGDTQYF
CDR3nt: TGTGCCAGCAAAGGCCCCGGGGATACGCAGTATTTT
j_gene: TRBJ2-3
v_gene: TRBV9
len: 12
abundance: .
d_gene: .

CDR3aa: CATCPGTGNTGELFF
CDR3nt: TGTGCCACGTGCCCCGGGACAGGGAACACCGGGGAGCTGTTTTTT
j_gene: TRBJ2-2
v_gene: TRBV10-3
len: 15
abundance: .
d_gene: TRBD1

CDR3aa: CASSVEYGHSGANVLTF
CDR3nt: TGTGCCAGCAGCGTAGAATACGGCCACTCTGGGGCCAACGTCCTGACTTTC
j_gene: TRBJ2-6
v_gene: TRBV9
len: 17
abundance: .
d_gene: .

CDR3aa: CASSLEGARVLAAEAYEQYF
CDR3nt: TGTGCCAGCAGCTTAGAAGGGGCACGGGTCCTAGCGGCTGAAGCCTACGAGCAGTACTTC
j_gene: TRBJ2-7
v_gene: TRBV11-2
len: 20
abundance: .
d_gene: TRBD2

CDR3aa: CASTGLRNTGELFF
CDR3nt: TGTGCCAGCACTGGCCTACGGAACACCGGGGAGCTGTTTTTT
j_gene: TRBJ2-2
v_gene: TRBV2
len: 14
abundance: .
d_gene: .

CDR3aa: CAWSGRAGVDTGELFF
CDR3nt: TGTGCCTGGAGTGGGCGAGCGGGAGTAGACACCGGGGAGCTGTTTTTT
j_gene: TRBJ2-2
v_gene: TRBV30
len: 16
abundance: .
d_gene: TRBD2

CDR3aa: CASSPGTSGRDEQFF
CDR3nt: TGTGCCAGCAGCCCCGGGACTAGCGGGAGGGATGAGCAGTTCTTC
j_gene: TRBJ2-1
v_gene: TRBV5-5
len: 15
abundance: .
d_gene: TRBD2

CDR3aa: CASSNPAYMGEQYF
CDR3nt: TGTGCCAGCAGCAACCCCGCGTACATGGGGGAGCAGTACTTC
j_gene: TRBJ2-7
v_gene: TRBV7-2
len: 14
abundance: .
d_gene: .

CDR3aa: CASVTVAYEQYF
CDR3nt: TGTGCCAGCGTGACAGTTGCCTACGAGCAGTACTTC
j_gene: TRBJ2-7
v_gene: TRBV6-1
len: 12
abundance: .
d_gene: .

CDR3aa: CAWSGKNEQFF
CDR3nt: TGTGCCTGGAGTGGGAAGAATGAGCAGTTCTTC
j_gene: TRBJ2-1
v_gene: TRBV30
len: 11
abundance: .
d_gene: .

CDR3aa: CSVEGSQNYGYTF
CDR3nt: TGCAGCGTTGAAGGGTCCCAGAACTATGGCTACACCTTC
j_gene: TRBJ1-2
v_gene: TRBV29-1
len: 13
abundance: .
d_gene: .

CDR3aa: CASSSGTGAPGELFF
CDR3nt: TGTGCCAGCAGCTCCGGGACAGGGGCCCCCGGGGAGCTGTTTTTT
j_gene: TRBJ2-2
v_gene: TRBV28
len: 15
abundance: .
d_gene: TRBD1

CDR3aa: CAARTNTEAFF
CDR3nt: TGTGCCGCCCGTACCAACACTGAAGCTTTCTTT
j_gene: TRBJ1-1
v_gene: TRBV10-3
len: 11
abundance: .
d_gene: .

CDR3aa: CASSLWTGPYEQYF
CDR3nt: TGTGCCAGCAGCTTATGGACAGGACCCTACGAGCAGTACTTC
j_gene: TRBJ2-7
v_gene: TRBV7-2
len: 14
abundance: .
d_gene: TRBD1

CDR3aa: CASSPLAGSSYNEQFF
CDR3nt: TGTGCCAGCAGCCCCCTAGCGGGAAGCTCCTACAATGAGCAGTTCTTC
j_gene: TRBJ2-1
v_gene: TRBV7-8
len: 16
abundance: .
d_gene: TRBD2

CDR3aa: CASSIPSGRVNEQFF
CDR3nt: TGTGCCAGTAGTATCCCTAGCGGGAGGGTGAATGAGCAGTTCTTC
j_gene: TRBJ2-1
v_gene: TRBV19
len: 15
abundance: .
d_gene: TRBD2

CDR3aa: CASSPRTDTQYF
CDR3nt: TGTGCCAGCAGCCCACGTACAGATACGCAGTATTTT
j_gene: TRBJ2-3
v_gene: TRBV6-1
len: 12
abundance: once
d_gene: .

CDR3aa: CASSYHRREGYNEQFF
CDR3nt: TGTGCCAGCAGTTACCATAGGCGGGAAGGATACAATGAGCAGTTCTTC
j_gene: TRBJ2-1
v_gene: TRBV6-5
len: 16
abundance: .
d_gene: .

CDR3aa: CASSAGPPVSYNEQFF
CDR3nt: TGTGCCAGCAGCGCGGGACCTCCCGTCTCCTACAATGAGCAGTTCTTC
j_gene: TRBJ2-1
v_gene: TRBV5-4
len: 16
abundance: .
d_gene: .

CDR3aa: CASRFGVNTEAFF
CDR3nt: TGCGCCAGCCGGTTTGGGGTGAACACTGAAGCTTTCTTT
j_gene: TRBJ1-1
v_gene: TRBV10-1
len: 13
abundance: few
d_gene: .

CDR3aa: CASSQGTSGSYSHNEQFF
CDR3nt: TGCGCCAGCAGCCAAGGGACTAGCGGGAGCTACTCCCACAATGAGCAGTTCTTC
j_gene: TRBJ2-1
v_gene: TRBV4-3
len: 18
abundance: .
d_gene: TRBD2

CDR3aa: CASSSTLTSGLSNEQFF
CDR3nt: TGTGCCAGCAGCTCCACTCTAACTAGCGGGCTCTCGAATGAGCAGTTCTTC
j_gene: TRBJ2-1
v_gene: TRBV7-2
len: 17
abundance: .
d_gene: TRBD2

CDR3aa: CASSLKPGLAEQGGHGDTQYF
CDR3nt: TGTGCCAGCAGCTTAAAGCCCGGACTAGCAGAACAAGGTGGCCACGGAGATACGCAGTATTTT
j_gene: TRBJ2-3
v_gene: TRBV7-3
len: 21
abundance: .
d_gene: TRBD2